One and the same sample provided the 32 T cell receptor beta chains below, sequenced in a study of regulatory and conventional T cells in RAG deficiency (dated by TCRdb to about 2017). Libraries were prepared through the immunoSEQ multiplex PCR assay. Imported from immuneACCESS, the table was reduced by TCRdb to in-frame sequences with V and J called. These copies leave out some clones; in studies compared against another copy, an unresolved V gene accounts for under half, and the cause of the remainder is not known. The sample table lists around 30,000 clones, 70% to 90% of them with a count of one. The top ten clonotypes cover about 5% of the sample. These sequences were also reported in another study, on regulatory T cells. According to the second study: In the multiplex PCR, 52 forward TRBV primers and 13 reverse TRBJ primers were used, and assay-based and computational corrections were applied for amplification bias.

The sample taken for sequencing was CD8+ T cells sorted from blood. The receptors come from a human donor in good health.

This chain joins TRBV27 and TRBJ2-3; 16 bases line up with TRBD2. The length of the CDR3 is 19 residues. Germline lookup yields CDR1 MNHEY and CDR2 SMNVEV (reference sequence). V lost 3 bases, J lost 4 bases, and 10 bases stayed unmatched. The CDR3, as DNA: TGTGCCAGCAGTTTTGGTGGGACTAGCGGGGGGGTGCTGCCAGATACGCAGTATTTT. Translating gives CASSFGGTSGGVLPDTQYF.

The chain has TRBV4-2 and TRBJ2-7, with TRBD1 matching 7 bases. The CDR3 has 15 amino acids. Germline CDR1 reads LGHNA; CDR2 reads YNFKEQ. Trimming cost V 1 base and J 1 base; bases outside gene matches: 4. CDR3 loop: CASSQGRDRSYEQYF. The DNA of the CDR3 is TGTGCCAGCAGCCAAGGACGGGACAGATCCTACGAGCAGTACTTC.

Only one count was recorded for this clone. The gene calls are TRBV7-8 and TRBJ2-5, with 9 bases identical to TRBD2. The CDR3 has 15 amino acids. J gave up 5 bases and V 2 bases, and 6 bases lay outside the gene matches. The germline CDR1 and CDR2 sequences are SGHVS and FQNEAQ. CDR3 sequence: CASSLIAGEYETQYF. The CDR3 region has the DNA TGTGCCAGCAGCTTAATAGCGGGAGAGTATGAGACCCAGTACTTC.

The rearrangement joins TRBV6-6 to TRBJ1-2; 8 bases agree with TRBD1. Unmatched junction bases numbered 5, after V lost 5 bases and J lost 6 bases. This CDR3 has 13 residues. Germline V gene sequence: CDR1 MNHNY, CDR2 SVGAGI (reference sequence). CDR3 in DNA: TGTGCCAGCAGTATCGGGACAGGAGATGGCTACACCTTC. Translation gives CASSIGTGDGYTF.

As for this clone: Its ends do not fully match the called genes, so a read error is possible. The chain employs TRBV5-8 and TRBJ1-1; tentatively, D is TRBD1 (5 bases). The CDR3 is 13 residues long. CDR1 SGHTS and CDR2 YDEGEE come from the germline V gene. The CDR3 loop is CASNLGPTREAFF. The CDR3, as DNA: TGTGCCAGCAACTTGGGACCGACCAGAGAAGCTTTCTTT.

The rearrangement joins TRBV7-3 to TRBJ2-3; D perhaps matches TRBD1 (5 bases). Deletions cut 5 bases from V and 6 bases from J, with 15 bases between. Germline V gene lookup returns CDR1 SGHTA and CDR2 FQGTGA. The CDR3 length is 14 residues. The CDR3 reads CASSATGALDTQYF. The CDR3 DNA is TGTGCCAGCAGCGCAACTGGGGCTTTGGATACGCAGTATTTT.

V usage is TRBV6-1 and J usage is TRBJ1-1; no definite D call. Germline CDR1 MNHNS, CDR2 SASEGT. The V gene lost 2 bases and the J gene lost 1 base, with 8 bases spanning the gap. The CDR3 totals 14 residues. CDR3 coding DNA: TGTGCCAGCAGTGAATGGGGAGAGAACACTGAAGCTTTCTTT. Protein sequence: CASSEWGENTEAFF.

V usage is TRBV7-9 and J usage is TRBJ1-1; 10 bases are shared with TRBD1. J was trimmed by 3 bases and V by 1 base; bases with no gene match: 2. Germline-derived CDR1 and CDR2 are SEHNR and FQNEAQ (reference sequence). The CDR3 is 15 amino acids. The CDR3, as DNA: TGTGCCAGCAGCTTAGGACAGGGGGCCCACACTGAAGCTTTCTTT. This sequence encodes CASSLGQGAHTEAFF.

The CDR3 protein is CASSFGTLTGELFF. The CDR3 DNA is TGTGCCAGCAGCTTCGGCACACTTACCGGGGAGCTGTTTTTT. The chain combines TRBV13 with TRBJ2-2; no firm D call. The CDR3 totals 14 residues. The V gene lost 3 bases and the J gene lost 5 bases, with 10 bases spanning the gap. CDR1 is PRHDT and CDR2 is FYEKMQ in the germline V gene (reference sequence).

The chain uses TRBV2 and TRBJ2-6, with D unclear. This CDR3 is 15 amino acids long. V was clipped by 5 bases and J by 4 bases, with 12 bases between them. Germline assignment: CDR1 SNHLY and CDR2 FYNNEI. The CDR3 protein is CASSKPMWGANVLTF. CDR3 DNA sequence: TGTGCCAGCAGTAAACCTATGTGGGGGGCCAACGTCCTGACTTTC.

The chain employs TRBV5-1 and TRBJ2-5, with 8 bases fitting TRBD1. CDR1 is SGHRS and CDR2 is YFSETQ in the germline V gene. V shed 4 bases, J shed 3 bases, and the junction held 5 bases outside the gene matches. This CDR3 region has 14 residues. CDR3 residues: CASSLLTGEETQYF. The CDR3 coding sequence is TGCGCCAGCAGCCTTCTGACAGGGGAAGAGACCCAGTACTTC.

The chain employs TRBV7-6 and TRBJ2-1; TRBD2 matches 12 bases. The germline gives CDR1 SGHVS, CDR2 FNYEAQ. V shed 6 bases and J 7 bases; nucleotides not matched to a gene: 7. This CDR3 region has 15 residues. CDR3 amino acids: CASSSATSGGNEQFF. CDR3 nucleotide sequence: TGTGCCAGCAGTTCGGCGACTAGCGGGGGTAATGAGCAGTTCTTC.

This clone was found a few times. The chain uses TRBV27 and TRBJ1-4; 7 positions match TRBD1. The CDR3 consists of 15 residues. Germline V gives CDR1 MNHEY, CDR2 SMNVEV (reference sequence). With 4 bases clipped from V and 3 bases from J, the junction kept 5 bases outside the gene matches. The CDR3 here is CASSSDTGANEKLFF. The CDR3 DNA follows: TGTGCCAGCAGTTCAGATACAGGGGCTAATGAAAAACTGTTTTTT. Together with reference TRBV27 and TRBJ1-4, the CDR3 gives the full variable domain: EAQVTQNPRYLITVTGKKLTVTCSQNMNHEYMSWYRQDPGLGLRQIYYSMNVEVTDKGDVPEGYKVSRKEKRNFPLILESPSPNQTSLYFCASSSDTGANEKLFFGSGTQLSVL.

CDR3 protein: CASSMRGGYNEQFF. In nucleotides, the CDR3 is TGTGCCAGTAGTATGCGAGGGGGCTACAATGAGCAGTTCTTC. V usage is TRBV19 and J usage is TRBJ2-1; a weak D match, TRBD1 (6 bases). Looked up from germline, CDR1 is LNHDA and CDR2 is SQIVND (reference sequence). The V end lost 3 bases, the J end lost 3 bases, and 9 bases lay between the germline ends. The CDR3 covers 14 residues.

This clone was counted a few times. The chain recombines TRBV6-1 with TRBJ1-4; D remains ambiguous. In germline, CDR1 is MNHNS, CDR2 SASEGT. This CDR3 has 11 residues. Trimming cost V 8 bases and J 8 bases, with 9 bases left between them. The CDR3 DNA sequence: TGTGCCAGCGGTGGAGGGGAAAAACTGTTTTTT. Protein sequence: CASGGGEKLFF.

J is TRBJ2-5 and V is TRBV10-2; D possibly matches TRBD1 or TRBD2 (6 bases each). CDR3 size: 15 residues. Germline CDR1 and CDR2: WSHSY and SAAADI. V gave up 6 bases and J gave up 5 bases, with 19 bases separating them. The CDR3: CASSEVGGTWETQYF. For the CDR3, the DNA is TGCGCCAGCAGCGAAGTAGGGGGGACTTGGGAGACCCAGTACTTC.

The chain recombines TRBV21-1 with TRBJ2-1; the DNA was not used to check the table's D call, TRBD2. TRBV21-1 represents a pseudogene. The CDR3 contains 16 residues. CDR3 protein: CASSKVSGSRDNEQFF. CDR3 nucleotide sequence: TGTGCCAGCAGCAAAGTGAGCGGGAGCCGGGACAATGAGCAGTTCTTC.

The V and J genes are TRBV20-1 and TRBJ2-3; possible D gene TRBD2, 6 bases. V was shortened by 5 bases and J by 6 bases, with 9 bases between the two germline ends. This CDR3 contains 11 residues. Germline assignment: CDR1 DFQATT and CDR2 SNEGSKA (reference sequence). DNA of the CDR3: TGCAGTGCTCTTCTAGCGGATACGCAGTATTTT. Protein sequence: CSALLADTQYF.

The CDR3: CASRGRDSYNEKLFF. DNA for the CDR3: TGTGCCAGCAGGGGCCGGGACAGCTATAATGAAAAACTGTTTTTT. This chain joins TRBV28 and TRBJ1-4; 7 bases align to TRBD1. V dropped 6 bases and J dropped 4; count of bases not matched to a gene: 8. This CDR3 contains 15 residues. Germline CDR1 is MDHEN and CDR2 is SYDVKM.

This clone has only a few counts. This chain uses TRBV14 with TRBJ2-7; 13 nucleotides match TRBD2. The J segment lost 0 bases and the V segment lost 4 bases, leaving 6 bases of the junction unmatched. CDR3 length: 17 amino acids. CDR1 SGHDN and CDR2 FVKESK come from the germline V gene. The CDR3 here is CASSPRTSGGPSYEQYF. In DNA form, the CDR3 reads TGTGCCAGCAGCCCTCGGACTAGCGGGGGTCCCTCCTACGAGCAGTACTTC.

The chain links TRBV9 to TRBJ1-1; 7 positions agree with TRBD1. The CDR3 contains 23 residues. The junction had 29 bases not matched to a gene; V was cut back by 3 bases and J by 0 bases. Germline lookup yields CDR1 SGDLS and CDR2 YYNGEE. Here the CDR3 DNA reads TGTGCCAGCAGCGCAGACAGGGTTTCTCAACGTTCTGAACCCACCGAAATGAACACTGAAGCTTTCTTT. Residues: CASSADRVSQRSEPTEMNTEAFF.

The CDR3 here is CASSRDDGTEQYF. The CDR3 region has the DNA TGTGCCAGCAGCCGAGACGATGGGACAGAGCAGTACTTC. This chain uses TRBV27 with TRBJ2-7, with D perhaps matching TRBD1 (6 bases). This CDR3 comprises 13 residues. The V end was cut by 6 bases, the J end by 7 bases, with 16 bases between. Per germline, CDR1 MNHEY and CDR2 SMNVEV (reference sequence).

The V and J genes are TRBV6-7 and TRBJ2-3, with TRBD2 matching over 7 bases. TRBV6-7 falls under the ORF class, with uncertain function. V dropped 2 bases and J dropped 2; count of bases not matched to a gene: 13. The CDR3 sequence is 18 residues long. The chain's CDR3 is CASSYNLRESGITDTQYF. Here the CDR3 DNA reads TGTGCCAGCAGTTACAACCTCCGGGAGAGCGGGATCACAGATACGCAGTATTTT.

The count of this clone is one. The V and J genes are TRBV19 and TRBJ2-1, with 9 bases identical to TRBD2. V lost 3 bases and J lost 4; bases outside the gene matches: 7. The CDR3 consists of 16 residues. Germline CDR1 is LNHDA and CDR2 is SQIVND (reference sequence). CDR3 region: CASSIPAGGPYNEQFF. The CDR3, as DNA: TGTGCCAGTAGTATTCCAGCGGGAGGCCCTTACAATGAGCAGTTCTTC.

The J gene is TRBJ2-7, the V gene TRBV25-1, with 10 bases identical to TRBD1. Germline trimming cut 4 bases from V and 7 bases from J; bases unmatched to any gene: 7. In germline, CDR1 is MGHDK, CDR2 SYGVNS. This CDR3 is 14 amino acids long. As DNA, the CDR3 is TGTGCCAGCAGTGTGCCGGGACAGGGGTGGGAGCAGTACTTC. This gives the protein CASSVPGQGWEQYF.

V gene TRBV5-4 combines with J gene TRBJ1-2, with 7 bases identical to TRBD1. This CDR3 has 15 residues. Germline values: CDR1 SGHNT, CDR2 YYREEE (reference sequence). J gave up 3 bases and V 0 bases, and 5 bases lay outside the gene matches. This CDR3 reads CASSLGGTVHYGYTF. The CDR3 DNA reads TGTGCCAGCAGCTTGGGGGGGACAGTACACTATGGCTACACCTTC.

The CDR3 nucleotides read TGTGCCAGTAAGACAGGGCTGAGCAATCAGCCCCAGCATTTT. Encoded protein: CASKTGLSNQPQHF. The chain combines TRBV27 with TRBJ1-5; 7 bases agree with TRBD1. This CDR3 has 14 residues. Losses at the gene ends were 9 bases for V and 1 base for J; bases not matched to a gene: 6. Germline V gives CDR1 MNHEY, CDR2 SMNVEV (reference sequence).

This chain uses TRBV11-2 with TRBJ2-5; 11 bases match TRBD2. Per germline, CDR1 SGHAT and CDR2 FQNNGV. The CDR3 is 17 amino acids. J gave up 3 bases and V 4 bases, and 10 bases lay outside the gene matches. The CDR3 sequence is CASSSDPATSGKETQYF. The CDR3 bases are TGTGCCAGCAGCTCCGACCCCGCGACTAGCGGGAAAGAGACCCAGTACTTC.

The V call is TRBV29-1, the J call TRBJ1-4; D is unresolved. CDR1 is SQVTM and CDR2 is ANQGSEA in the germline V gene. The CDR3 runs to 12 residues. V lost 0 bases, J lost 15 bases, and 14 bases lay in between. CDR3 loop: CSVEDTDWRMFF. CDR3 DNA: TGCAGCGTTGAAGATACGGACTGGCGTATGTTTTTT.

This clone has just one count. This rearrangement joins TRBV9 to TRBJ2-3; D possibly corresponds to TRBD2 (5 bases). CDR1 SGDLS and CDR2 YYNGEE come from the germline V gene. Trimming removed 4 bases at V and 2 bases at J, with 20 bases between. This CDR3 is 17 amino acids long. For the CDR3, the DNA is TGTGCCAGCAGCTCCCGATCGTATGACGGGAACACAGATACGCAGTATTTT. Amino acids: CASSSRSYDGNTDTQYF.

The chain uses TRBV13 and TRBJ2-2, with 9 nucleotides matching TRBD1. The CDR3 spans 16 residues. V trimming: 5 bases; J trimming: 0 bases; junction bases outside the gene matches: 4. Germline CDR1 PRHDT, CDR2 FYEKMQ (reference sequence). The CDR3 spells CASSTGTGSNTGELFF. DNA for the CDR3: TGTGCCAGCAGCACGGGGACAGGGTCGAACACCGGGGAGCTGTTTTTT.

The chain employs TRBV27 and TRBJ2-5, with D maybe TRBD2 (5 bases). With 3 bases removed from V and 5 bases from J, the gap between germline ends came to 13 bases. Germline V CDR1 and CDR2: MNHEY, SMNVEV (reference sequence). The CDR3 sequence is 14 residues long. The CDR3: CASSLFSGGETQYF. The CDR3 DNA sequence: TGTGCCAGCAGTTTGTTCAGCGGTGGCGAGACCCAGTACTTC.